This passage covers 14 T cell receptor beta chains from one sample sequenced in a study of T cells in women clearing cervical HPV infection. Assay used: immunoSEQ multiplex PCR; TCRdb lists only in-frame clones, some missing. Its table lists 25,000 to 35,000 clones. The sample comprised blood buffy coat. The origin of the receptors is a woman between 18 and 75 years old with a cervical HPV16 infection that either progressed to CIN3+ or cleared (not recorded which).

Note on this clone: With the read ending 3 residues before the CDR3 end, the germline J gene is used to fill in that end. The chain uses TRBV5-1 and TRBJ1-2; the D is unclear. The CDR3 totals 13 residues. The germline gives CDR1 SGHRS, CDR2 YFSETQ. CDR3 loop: CASSYAGRGGYTF. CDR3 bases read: TGCGCCAGCAGCTACGCAGGTCGCGGGGGC.

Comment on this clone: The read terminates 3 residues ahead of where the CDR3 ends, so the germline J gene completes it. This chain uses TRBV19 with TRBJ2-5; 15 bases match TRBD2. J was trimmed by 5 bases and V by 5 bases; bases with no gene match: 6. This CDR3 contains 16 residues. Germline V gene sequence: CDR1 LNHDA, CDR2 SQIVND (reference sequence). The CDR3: CASSGRTSGRGETQYF. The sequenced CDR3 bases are TGTGCCAGTAGTGGACGGACTAGCGGGAGGGGGGAGACC.

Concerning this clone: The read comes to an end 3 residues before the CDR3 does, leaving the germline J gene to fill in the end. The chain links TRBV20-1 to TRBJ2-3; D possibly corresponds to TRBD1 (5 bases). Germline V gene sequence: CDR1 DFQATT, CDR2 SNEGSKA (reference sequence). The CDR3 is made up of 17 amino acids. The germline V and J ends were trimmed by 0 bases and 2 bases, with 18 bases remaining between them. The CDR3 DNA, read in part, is TGCAGTGCTAGAGATCAGGGCTCCCCCTCCTTCACAGATACG. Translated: CSARDQGSPSFTDT. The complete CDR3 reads CSARDQGSPSFTDTQYF.

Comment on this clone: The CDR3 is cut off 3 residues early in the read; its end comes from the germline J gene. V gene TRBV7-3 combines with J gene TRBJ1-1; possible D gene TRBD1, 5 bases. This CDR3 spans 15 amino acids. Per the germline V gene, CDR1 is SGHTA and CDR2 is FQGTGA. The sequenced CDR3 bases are TGTGCCAGCAGCATCGGGGGTGGCGGGGGAGATACG. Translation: CASSIGGGGGDT. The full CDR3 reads CASSIGGGGGDTAFF.

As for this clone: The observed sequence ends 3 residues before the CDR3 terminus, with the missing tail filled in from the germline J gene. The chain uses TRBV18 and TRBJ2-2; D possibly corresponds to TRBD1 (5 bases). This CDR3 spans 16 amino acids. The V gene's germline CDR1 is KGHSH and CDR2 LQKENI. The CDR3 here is CASSPLSLSGANVLFF. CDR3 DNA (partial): TGTGCCAGCTCACCCTTAAGCCTCTCTGGGGCCAACGTG.

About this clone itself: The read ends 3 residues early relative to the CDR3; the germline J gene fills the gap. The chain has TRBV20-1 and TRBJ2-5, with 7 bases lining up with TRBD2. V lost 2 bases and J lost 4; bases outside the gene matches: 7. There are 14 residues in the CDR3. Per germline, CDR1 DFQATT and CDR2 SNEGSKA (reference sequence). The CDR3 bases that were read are TGCAGTGCTAGAACTCCGGGACTATTAGAGACC. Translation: CSARTPGLLET. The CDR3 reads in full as CSARTPGLLETQYF.

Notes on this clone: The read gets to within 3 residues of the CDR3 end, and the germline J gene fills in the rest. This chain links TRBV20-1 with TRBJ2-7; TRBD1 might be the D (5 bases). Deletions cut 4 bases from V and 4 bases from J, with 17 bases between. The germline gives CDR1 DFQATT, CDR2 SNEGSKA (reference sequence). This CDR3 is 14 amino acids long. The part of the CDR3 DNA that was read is TGCAGTGCTATTCTCGACAGAAACCGGTACGAG. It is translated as CSAILDRNRYE. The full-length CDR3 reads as CSAILDRNRYEQYF.

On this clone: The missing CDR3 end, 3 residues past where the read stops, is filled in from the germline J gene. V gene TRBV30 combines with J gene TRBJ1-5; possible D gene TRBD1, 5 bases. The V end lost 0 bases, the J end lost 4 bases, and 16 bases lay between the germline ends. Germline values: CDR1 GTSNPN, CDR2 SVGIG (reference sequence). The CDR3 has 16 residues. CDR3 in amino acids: CAWSVYGLGANQPQHF. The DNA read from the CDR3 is TGTGCCTGGAGTGTATACGGTTTAGGGGCTAATCAGCCC. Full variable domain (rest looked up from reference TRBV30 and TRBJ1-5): SQTIHQWPATLVQPVGSPLSLECTVEGTSNPNLYWYRQAAGRGLQLLFYSVGIGQISSEVPQNLSASRPQDRQFILSSKKLLLSDSGFYLCAWSVYGLGANQPQHFGDGTRLSIL.

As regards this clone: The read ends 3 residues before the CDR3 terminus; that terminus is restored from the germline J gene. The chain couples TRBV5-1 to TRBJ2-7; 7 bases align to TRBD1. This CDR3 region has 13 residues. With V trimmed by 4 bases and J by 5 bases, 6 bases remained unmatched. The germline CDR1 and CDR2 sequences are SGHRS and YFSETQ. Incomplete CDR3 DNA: TGCGCCAGCAGCCAAGGACAGGTAAACGAG. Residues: CASSQGQVNE. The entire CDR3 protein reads CASSQGQVNEQYF.

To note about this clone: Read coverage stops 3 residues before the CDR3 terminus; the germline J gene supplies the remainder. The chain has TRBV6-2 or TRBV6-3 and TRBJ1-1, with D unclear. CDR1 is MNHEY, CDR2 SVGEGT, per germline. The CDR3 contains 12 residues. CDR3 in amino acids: CASSYPAETAFF. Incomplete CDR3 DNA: TGTGCCAGCAGTTATCCGGCGGAGACA.

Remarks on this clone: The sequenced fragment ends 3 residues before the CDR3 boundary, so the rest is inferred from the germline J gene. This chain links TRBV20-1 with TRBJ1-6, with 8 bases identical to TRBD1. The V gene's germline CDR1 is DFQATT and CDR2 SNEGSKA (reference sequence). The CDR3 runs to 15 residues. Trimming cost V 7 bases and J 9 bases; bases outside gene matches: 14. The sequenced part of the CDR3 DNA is TGCAGTGGGCGGTCAGGGGGCGTTATGGGTTCACCC. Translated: CSGRSGGVMGSP. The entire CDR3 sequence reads CSGRSGGVMGSPLHF.

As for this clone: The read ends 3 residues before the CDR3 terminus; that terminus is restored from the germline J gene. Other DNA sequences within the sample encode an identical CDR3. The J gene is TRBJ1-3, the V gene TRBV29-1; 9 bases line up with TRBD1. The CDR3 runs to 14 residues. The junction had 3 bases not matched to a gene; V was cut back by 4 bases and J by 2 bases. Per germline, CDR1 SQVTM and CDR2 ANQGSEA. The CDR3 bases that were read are TGCAGCGTTGTGGGGACAGGGACTGGAAACACC. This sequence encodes CSVVGTGTGNT. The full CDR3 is CSVVGTGTGNTIYF.

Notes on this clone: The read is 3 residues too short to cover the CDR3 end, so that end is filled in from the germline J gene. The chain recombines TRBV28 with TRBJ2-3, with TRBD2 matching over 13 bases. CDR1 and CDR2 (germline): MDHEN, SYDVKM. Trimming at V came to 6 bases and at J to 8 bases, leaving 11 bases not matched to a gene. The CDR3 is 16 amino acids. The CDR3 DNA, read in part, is TGTGCCAGCAGCCAATTGGTACTAGCGGGAGGGTTTACG. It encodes CASSQLVLAGGFT. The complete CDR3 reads CASSQLVLAGGFTQYF.

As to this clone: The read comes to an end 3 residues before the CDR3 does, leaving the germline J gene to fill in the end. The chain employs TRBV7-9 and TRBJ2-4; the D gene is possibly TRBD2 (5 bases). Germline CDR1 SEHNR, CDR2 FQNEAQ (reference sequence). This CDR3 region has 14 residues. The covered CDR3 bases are TGTGCCAGCAGCTTAGATCGTAGCGCCTATGGT. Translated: CASSLDRSAYG. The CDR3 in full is CASSLDRSAYGQYF.